The rows below give T cell receptor beta chains drawn from one sample of a study of blood T cell repertoires in COVID-19. Repertoires were generated with immunoSEQ multiplex PCR, while TCRdb's copy carries only in-frame clones and drops some. Of 200,000 to 300,000 clones listed, approximately 80% were seen once; the top ten hold around 9.2%. Sample: peripheral blood. These receptors were taken from a human donor in a cohort sampled during active COVID-19. Both conserved end residues are part of each CDR3. Fields, in order: clone size, V gene, J gene, D gene, CDR3 protein, CDR3 DNA. The D gene is left open where the match is weak. Only part of the rows carry a size: once, few, many, or a class if the clone is expanded.

.	TRBV5-1	TRBJ1-1	.	CASADPGGTEAFF	TGCGCCAGCGCAGACCCGGGGGGGACTGAAGCTTTCTTT
few	TRBV5-1	TRBJ1-1	.	CASSLLQLNTEAFF	TGCGCCAGCAGCTTATTACAGTTGAACACTGAAGCTTTCTTT
.	TRBV19	TRBJ1-5	TRBD1	CASMKDRGRGQPQHF	TGTGCCAGTATGAAAGACAGGGGGCGCGGACAGCCCCAACATTTT
.	TRBV5-4	TRBJ2-1	TRBD1	CASSLVAGGIREEQFF	TGTGCCAGCAGCTTGGTAGCAGGGGGCATAAGGGAGGAGCAGTTCTTC
.	TRBV7-2	TRBJ1-4	.	CASSLQYGEKLFF	TGTGCCAGCAGCTTACAGTACGGGGAAAAACTGTTTTTT
.	TRBV9	TRBJ2-2	.	CASTALEGWGLNTGELFF	TGTGCCAGCACCGCGTTGGAGGGTTGGGGGTTGAACACCGGGGAGCTGTTTTTT
.	TRBV7-2	TRBJ2-3	TRBD1	CASTATGQNTDTQYF	TGTGCCAGCACCGCCACGGGACAGAACACAGATACGCAGTATTTT
.	TRBV4-1	TRBJ2-7	.	CASSQAEFPSEQYF	TGCGCCAGCAGCCAAGCAGAATTCCCTAGCGAGCAGTACTTC
.	TRBV25-1	TRBJ2-1	TRBD2	CASSVRLAGSNEQFF	TGTGCCAGCAGCGTCAGACTAGCGGGGTCTAATGAGCAGTTCTTC
.	TRBV11-2	TRBJ2-7	TRBD1	CASSSTGVGQYF	TGTGCCAGCAGCTCAACAGGGGTAGGGCAGTACTTC
.	TRBV11-2	TRBJ1-4	.	CASSLGQANEKLFF	TGTGCCAGCAGCTTAGGACAGGCGAATGAAAAACTGTTTTTT
.	TRBV2	TRBJ2-3	TRBD2	CASRLPPGGKKSTDTQYF	TGTGCCAGCAGGTTACCCCCGGGAGGAAAAAAAAGCACAGATACGCAGTATTTT
.	TRBV15	TRBJ1-2	TRBD1	CATSREGTGISDGYTF	TGTGCCACCAGCAGAGAAGGGACAGGGATCTCCGATGGCTACACCTTC
.	TRBV10-3	TRBJ2-1	TRBD1	CAISVTTGAGYNEQFF	TGTGCCATTTCCGTAACTACAGGGGCTGGCTACAATGAGCAGTTCTTC